The entry below gives a single T cell receptor (beta chain) sequence along with its context. This sample stems from a study of T-cell reconstitution after alpha-beta-depleted transplantation in children. The V and J ends lost 2 bases and 5 bases, in that order; junction bases with no gene match: 5. The CDR3 length is 13 residues. Germline-derived CDR1 and CDR2 are DFQATT and SNEGSKA (reference sequence). The authors prepared the TCRbeta library with unique molecular identifiers. Each CDR3 protein gets one entry after TCRdb re-called the PCR reads with MiXCR. The data hold about 980,000 distinct CDR3 sequences, with roughly 31% observed a single time.

The sample consisted of PBMCs, mostly from graft donor cells, taken 360 days after TCRalphabeta/CD19-depleted stem cell transplant. The sequence was obtained from a boy under three years old who had a stem cell transplant for SCID, so the T cells may come from the graft donor. The genes are TRBV20-1 and TRBJ1-1; 7 positions agree with TRBD1. The CDR3 coding sequence is TGCAGTGCTAGAACAGGGGTGGGAACTGAAGCTTTCTTT. It yields the protein CSARTGVGTEAFF.